This section outlines one T cell receptor (beta chain) sequence together with its context. The antigen is not known. The entry originates in a study of T cells in Graves' hyperthyroidism and ophthalmopathy. Whole-study findings and limits: Among clonotypes expanded in thyroid above 0.001, most were also found in blood.

The V gene lost 5 bases and the J gene lost 0 bases, with 13 bases spanning the gap. This CDR3 contains 15 residues. Per germline, CDR1 SEHNR and CDR2 FQNEAQ (reference sequence). The authors deemed Graves' hyperthyroidism stable absent ophthalmopathy progression within 18 months. More than 9.5 ml fresh peripheral blood yielded the PBMCs. The investigators amplified TCR beta CDR3 regions from RNA transcripts. Using the HTBI primer set, a first-round RT-PCR was run on the TCR CDR3. Each CDR3 protein gets one entry after TCRdb re-called the multiplex PCR reads with MiXCR. The profile shows approximately 530,000 distinct CDR3 sequences, about a sixth of them singletons.

The sequence was obtained from a woman aged 18 to 35 with Graves' hyperthyroidism. Sequenced material: blood. This sequence joins TRBV7-9 and TRBJ1-1; D gene uncertain. The CDR3 is CASSRSRDLNTEAFF. The CDR3 coding sequence is TGTGCCAGCAGCCGATCCCGGGATTTGAACACTGAAGCTTTCTTT.